The sample holds one count of the clone carrying this TCR beta chain. The V segment lost 5 bases and the J segment 3 bases; nucleotides outside the gene matches: 4. Germline CDR1 and CDR2: PRHDT and FYEKMQ (reference sequence). The CDR3 spans 15 residues. The data derive from a study of siplizumab effects on memory and regulatory T cells. Sequenced by immunoSEQ multiplex PCR; TCRdb stores in-frame clones only, minus some. The sample lists fewer than 80,000 clones, 93% seen once, with roughly 4.7% in the top ten. The V gene is TRBV13, the J gene TRBJ2-1; TRBD2 aligns across 10 bases. This TCR was sampled from a human donor in good health. Sequences were obtained from CD8+ T cells sorted from blood. CDR3 residues: CASSPGLANYNEQFF. The CDR3 DNA reads TGTGCCAGCAGCCCGGGACTAGCGAACTACAATGAGCAGTTCTTC. Drawing the rest from reference TRBV13 and TRBJ2-1, the complete variable domain is AAGVIQSPRHLIKEKRETATLKCYPIPRHDTVYWYQQGPGQDPQFLISFYEKMQSDKGSIPDRFSAQQFSDYHSELNMSSLELGDSALYFCASSPGLANYNEQFFGPGTRLTVL.